This passage covers 14 T cell receptor beta chains from one sample sequenced in a study of identical twins. Each CDR3 protein gets one entry after TCRdb re-called the 5' RACE reads with MiXCR. Here the sample spans approximately 700,000 distinct CDR3 sequences, approximately 6% being singletons. The material sequenced was naive T cells sorted from blood. Source of these receptors: a man younger than 35 in good health.

This clonotype was recorded at least ten times. V usage is TRBV10-3 and J usage is TRBJ1-6; TRBD1 might be the D (6 bases). The V gene's germline CDR1 is ENHRY and CDR2 SYGVKD. There are 16 residues in the CDR3. The V end lost 7 bases, the J end lost 0 bases, and 13 bases lay between the germline ends. The CDR3 region is CAIKGDRSSYNSPLHF. CDR3 in DNA: TGTGCCATCAAGGGAGACAGGAGCTCCTATAATTCACCCCTCCACTTT.

Comments on this clonotype: A junction boundary mismatches the germline segment, possibly from a read error. The rearrangement joins TRBV5-6 to TRBJ2-1, with D uncertain. Germline V gives CDR1 SGHDT, CDR2 YYEEEE. The CDR3 extends over 12 amino acids. CDR3 sequence: CASSPPGRANIF. The CDR3 bases are TGTGCCAGCAGCCCCCCCGGCCGGGCGAATATCTTC.

This clonotype was recorded at least ten times. The rearrangement joins TRBV5-1 to TRBJ2-7; D could derive from TRBD1 or TRBD2 (5 bases each). CDR3 length: 13 amino acids. Trimming removed 4 bases from V and 3 bases from J, with 11 bases in between. Per the germline V gene, CDR1 is SGHRS and CDR2 is YFSETQ. DNA of the CDR3: TGCGCCAGCAGCCCCGGGACGTTCTACGAGCAGTACTTC. The encoded protein is CASSPGTFYEQYF.

Details on this clonotype: One junction end does not reproduce the germline sequence, and a read error may be involved. This rearrangement joins TRBV7-3 to TRBJ2-2, with 10 bases matching TRBD1. This CDR3 comprises 16 residues. Germline V gene sequence: CDR1 SGHTA, CDR2 FQGTGA. CDR3 sequence: CASSLTGTGVSGELFF. In nucleotides, the CDR3 is TGTGCCAGCAGCCTAACCGGGACAGGGGTTTCCGGGGAGCTGTTTTTT.

This clonotype occurred a few times. The chain has TRBV30 and TRBJ2-7; 10 bases map to TRBD2. The ends lost 2 bases at V and 0 bases at J; junction bases unmatched: 13. The CDR3 covers 18 residues. Germline V gene lookup returns CDR1 GTSNPN and CDR2 SVGIG (reference sequence). CDR3 in DNA: TGTGCCTGGAGTAGGGAACTAGCGGGGACGTTAAGCTCCTACGAGCAGTACTTC. Translated: CAWSRELAGTLSSYEQYF.

V and J are TRBV5-1 and TRBJ1-3, with D unresolved. Germline assignment: CDR1 SGHRS and CDR2 YFSETQ. The V end lost 1 base, the J end lost 3 bases, and 14 bases lay between the germline ends. The CDR3 extends over 16 amino acids. In nucleotides, the CDR3 is TGCGCCAGCAGCTTGCAAGGCTCCCCCAGTGGAAACACCATATATTTT. Its translation: CASSLQGSPSGNTIYF.

This clonotype was seen ten or more times. The chain couples TRBV5-6 to TRBJ2-2, with no clear D. Germline V gene lookup returns CDR1 SGHDT and CDR2 YYEEEE. Trimming stripped 0 bases from V and 3 bases from J, with 6 bases between. The CDR3 covers 14 residues. The CDR3 coding sequence is TGTGCCAGCAGCTTGGTTTGGGACACCGGGGAGCTGTTTTTT. Translation gives CASSLVWDTGELFF.

This clonotype has a count of ten or more. The genes are TRBV28 and TRBJ2-1; no definite D call. The V and J ends lost 5 bases and 8 bases respectively, with 10 bases between them. Germline CDR1 and CDR2: MDHEN and SYDVKM. The CDR3 has 12 residues. CDR3 nucleotides: TGTGCCAGCAGTGTAGGGCTCGATGAGCAGTTCTTC. It encodes CASSVGLDEQFF.

This clonotype came up many times. J is TRBJ1-1 and V is TRBV13, with 7 bases fitting TRBD1. CDR1 and CDR2 from the germline V gene are PRHDT and FYEKMQ (reference sequence). The CDR3 extends over 14 amino acids. J was trimmed by 1 base and V by 5 bases; bases with no gene match: 4. The CDR3 DNA is TGTGCCAGCAGCGGGGACAGTAGGAACACTGAAGCTTTCTTT. The encoded protein is CASSGDSRNTEAFF. Together with reference TRBV13 and TRBJ1-1, the CDR3 gives the full variable domain: AAGVIQSPRHLIKEKRETATLKCYPIPRHDTVYWYQQGPGQDPQFLISFYEKMQSDKGSIPDRFSAQQFSDYHSELNMSSLELGDSALYFCASSGDSRNTEAFFGQGTRLTVV.

This clonotype was counted ten times or more. This chain links TRBV15 with TRBJ2-4, with D possibly being TRBD2 (6 bases). The length of the CDR3 is 14 residues. In germline, CDR1 is LNHNV, CDR2 YYDKDF (reference sequence). With 4 bases removed from V and 9 bases from J, the gap between germline ends came to 16 bases. The CDR3: CATSKAGTEGIQYF. CDR3 nucleotides: TGTGCCACCAGCAAAGCGGGCACCGAGGGCATTCAGTACTTC.

This clonotype has a count of ten or more. This chain joins TRBV4-2 and TRBJ1-1, with 7 bases identical to TRBD1. The CDR3 is 17 residues long. Germline trimming cut 2 bases from V and 0 bases from J; bases unmatched to any gene: 9. The germline gives CDR1 LGHNA, CDR2 YNFKEQ. The CDR3 loop reads CASSQSGGTDMNTEAFF. The CDR3 DNA reads TGTGCCAGCAGCCAATCGGGCGGGACAGACATGAACACTGAAGCTTTCTTT.

V gene TRBV11-2 combines with J gene TRBJ2-3, with D possibly matching TRBD2 (6 bases). V was clipped by 4 bases and J by 0 bases, with 14 bases between them. Looked up from germline, CDR1 is SGHAT and CDR2 is FQNNGV. The CDR3 has 16 amino acids. The CDR3 sequence is CASSSGVASSTDTQYF. CDR3 DNA sequence: TGTGCCAGCAGCTCGGGGGTAGCTTCTAGCACAGATACGCAGTATTTT.

The rearrangement joins TRBV7-9 to TRBJ2-7; no firm D call. Germline values: CDR1 SEHNR, CDR2 FQNEAQ (reference sequence). This CDR3 has 14 residues. Trimming cost V 3 bases and J 3 bases, with 12 bases left between them. For the CDR3, the DNA is TGTGCCAGCAGCTTGGCGGCTTACCGCTACGAGCAGTACTTC. Translated: CASSLAAYRYEQYF.

The sample holds many counts of this clonotype. The chain is built from TRBV5-5 and TRBJ2-5; 7 positions match TRBD1. The V and J ends lost 7 bases and 3 bases, in that order; junction bases with no gene match: 6. The CDR3 contains 13 residues. CDR1 SGHKS and CDR2 YYEKEE come from the germline V gene (reference sequence). CDR3 DNA sequence: TGTGCCAGCCTGGGACAGCTGAAAGAGACCCAGTACTTC. Amino acids: CASLGQLKETQYF. The whole variable domain, remainder taken from reference TRBV5-5 and TRBJ2-5, is DAGVTQSPTHLIKTRGQQVTLRCSPISGHKSVSWYQQVLGQGPQFIFQYYEKEERGRGNFPDRFSARQFPNYSSELNVNALLLGDSALYLCASLGQLKETQYFGPGTRLLVL.